This T cell receptor beta chain was recorded in a study of cytomegalovirus exposure and HLA in healthy donors. Overall study context: Caucasian-associated ancestry cluster membership applied to around 76% of under 450 genotyped donors.

PCR involved 60 Vbeta and 13 Jbeta primers. Clones were sequenced by immunoSEQ multiplex PCR, and TCRdb holds only the in-frame ones, with some missing. The sample consists of about 130,000 clones, roughly three quarters of them appearing once. CDR3 length: 13 amino acids. The germline V gene encodes CDR1 SNHLY and CDR2 FYNNEI. Trimming stripped 10 bases from V and 4 bases from J, with 13 bases between. Sequencing was carried out using PBMCs. The J gene is TRBJ1-4, the V gene TRBV2; D unresolved. This sequence was found in a man in his thirties or forties in good health and CMV-seronegative. CDR3 coding DNA: TGTGCCAACAGCAGGCAGTTTAATGAAAAACTGTTTTTT. Its translation: CANSRQFNEKLFF.